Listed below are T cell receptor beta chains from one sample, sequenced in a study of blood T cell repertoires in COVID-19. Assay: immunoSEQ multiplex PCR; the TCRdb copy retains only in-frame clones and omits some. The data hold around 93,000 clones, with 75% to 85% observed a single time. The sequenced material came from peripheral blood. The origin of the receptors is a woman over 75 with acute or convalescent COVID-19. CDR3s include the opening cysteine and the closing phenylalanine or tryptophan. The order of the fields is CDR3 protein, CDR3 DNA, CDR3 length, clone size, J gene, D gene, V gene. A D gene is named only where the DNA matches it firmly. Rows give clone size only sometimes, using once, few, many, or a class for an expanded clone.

CDR3 protein: CASSSQKTGGDTQYF
CDR3 DNA: TGTGCCAGCAGCTCCCAAAAAACAGGGGGAGATACGCAGTATTTT
CDR3 length: 15
clone size: -
J gene: TRBJ2-3
D gene: TRBD1
V gene: TRBV5-6

CDR3 protein: CATSRAGGPYNEQFF
CDR3 DNA: TGTGCCACCAGTAGGGCGGGAGGGCCCTACAATGAGCAGTTCTTC
CDR3 length: 15
clone size: -
J gene: TRBJ2-1
D gene: TRBD2
V gene: TRBV19

CDR3 protein: CASSRIDRGNTEAFF
CDR3 DNA: TGTGCCAGTAGTAGGATAGACAGGGGGAACACTGAAGCTTTCTTT
CDR3 length: 15
clone size: -
J gene: TRBJ1-1
D gene: TRBD1
V gene: TRBV19

CDR3 protein: CASSVLRSNQPQHF
CDR3 DNA: TGTGCCAGTAGTGTTCTTCGGAGCAATCAGCCCCAGCATTTT
CDR3 length: 14
clone size: -
J gene: TRBJ1-5
D gene: -
V gene: TRBV19

CDR3 protein: CASSQARAVLNEKLFF
CDR3 DNA: TGCGCCAGCAGCCAAGCGAGAGCGGTCTTGAATGAAAAACTGTTTTTT
CDR3 length: 16
clone size: -
J gene: TRBJ1-4
D gene: -
V gene: TRBV4-3

CDR3 protein: CAWSREGSSGNTIYF
CDR3 DNA: TGTGCCTGGAGCCGGGAGGGGTCCTCGGGAAACACCATATATTTT
CDR3 length: 15
clone size: many
J gene: TRBJ1-3
D gene: -
V gene: TRBV30

CDR3 protein: CSVVTYNEQFF
CDR3 DNA: TGCAGCGTCGTGACTTACAATGAGCAGTTCTTC
CDR3 length: 11
clone size: -
J gene: TRBJ2-1
D gene: -
V gene: TRBV29-1

CDR3 protein: CASSVAAGLSSYEQYF
CDR3 DNA: TGTGCCAGCAGCGTAGCGGCAGGCCTGAGCTCCTACGAGCAGTACTTC
CDR3 length: 16
clone size: -
J gene: TRBJ2-7
D gene: -
V gene: TRBV9

CDR3 protein: CASSLARGRGGYTF
CDR3 DNA: TGTGCCAGCAGCTTAGCGCGCGGGCGGGGTGGCTACACCTTC
CDR3 length: 14
clone size: -
J gene: TRBJ1-2
D gene: -
V gene: TRBV7-8

CDR3 protein: CASSLGAGLWEQYF
CDR3 DNA: TGTGCCAGCAGCTTAGGAGCGGGCCTTTGGGAGCAGTACTTC
CDR3 length: 14
clone size: -
J gene: TRBJ2-7
D gene: -
V gene: TRBV7-3

CDR3 protein: CASSSTSQETQYF
CDR3 DNA: TGTGCCAGCAGCTCCACCAGCCAAGAGACCCAGTACTTC
CDR3 length: 13
clone size: few
J gene: TRBJ2-5
D gene: -
V gene: TRBV7-3

CDR3 protein: CATSDSVGYTF
CDR3 DNA: TGTGCCACCAGTGATAGCGTCGGCTACACCTTC
CDR3 length: 11
clone size: -
J gene: TRBJ1-2
D gene: -
V gene: TRBV24-1

CDR3 protein: CASRSRGNEQYF
CDR3 DNA: TGTGCCAGCAGATCCCGGGGTAACGAGCAGTACTTC
CDR3 length: 12
clone size: -
J gene: TRBJ2-7
D gene: -
V gene: TRBV27

CDR3 protein: CASSLGSGIIEAFF
CDR3 DNA: TGTGCCAGCAGCTTAGGTTCAGGGATAATTGAAGCTTTCTTT
CDR3 length: 14
clone size: -
J gene: TRBJ1-1
D gene: -
V gene: TRBV7-9

CDR3 protein: CASSESVTGESYTF
CDR3 DNA: TGTGCCAGCAGTGAATCAGTGACAGGGGAAAGTTACACCTTC
CDR3 length: 14
clone size: -
J gene: TRBJ1-2
D gene: TRBD1
V gene: TRBV25-1

CDR3 protein: CASSLGSKPGTNNEQFF
CDR3 DNA: TGTGCCAGCAGCTTAGGTTCCAAACCCGGGACAAACAATGAGCAGTTCTTC
CDR3 length: 17
clone size: -
J gene: TRBJ2-1
D gene: -
V gene: TRBV7-9

CDR3 protein: CASSQARRVAGAGDTQYF
CDR3 DNA: TGTGCCAGCAGCCAAGCCAGGAGAGTAGCGGGCGCGGGAGATACGCAGTATTTT
CDR3 length: 18
clone size: -
J gene: TRBJ2-3
D gene: TRBD2
V gene: TRBV4-2

CDR3 protein: CASSYGGADYGYTF
CDR3 DNA: TGTGCCAGCAGTTATGGGGGCGCAGACTATGGCTACACCTTC
CDR3 length: 14
clone size: -
J gene: TRBJ1-2
D gene: -
V gene: TRBV28

CDR3 protein: CASSLSQNQETQYF
CDR3 DNA: TGTGCCAGCAGCTTGTCTCAGAACCAAGAGACCCAGTACTTC
CDR3 length: 14
clone size: -
J gene: TRBJ2-5
D gene: -
V gene: TRBV5-8

CDR3 protein: CATSDPGLAGEGETQYF
CDR3 DNA: TGTGCCACCAGTGACCCAGGACTAGCGGGAGAAGGAGAGACCCAGTACTTC
CDR3 length: 17
clone size: -
J gene: TRBJ2-5
D gene: TRBD2
V gene: TRBV24-1

CDR3 protein: CASSLLGRGRAYNSPLHF
CDR3 DNA: TGTGCCAGCAGCCTATTGGGCAGGGGGCGAGCCTATAATTCACCCCTCCACTTT
CDR3 length: 18
clone size: -
J gene: TRBJ1-6
D gene: TRBD1
V gene: TRBV4-2

CDR3 protein: CASSLGSTGLATNEKLFF
CDR3 DNA: TGTGCCAGCAGCTTGGGCTCGACAGGATTAGCGACTAATGAAAAACTGTTTTTT
CDR3 length: 18
clone size: -
J gene: TRBJ1-4
D gene: -
V gene: TRBV5-8

CDR3 protein: CASSLEGVSYNEQFF
CDR3 DNA: TGTGCCAGCAGCTTAGAGGGGGTTAGCTACAATGAGCAGTTCTTC
CDR3 length: 15
clone size: -
J gene: TRBJ2-1
D gene: -
V gene: TRBV11-1

CDR3 protein: CAWSVQGAIYEQYF
CDR3 DNA: TGTGCCTGGTCGGTACAGGGGGCGATCTACGAGCAGTACTTC
CDR3 length: 14
clone size: -
J gene: TRBJ2-7
D gene: TRBD1
V gene: TRBV30

CDR3 protein: CAWRLPGPGDGYTF
CDR3 DNA: TGTGCCTGGAGACTTCCGGGGCCAGGGGATGGCTACACCTTC
CDR3 length: 14
clone size: -
J gene: TRBJ1-2
D gene: -
V gene: TRBV30

CDR3 protein: CAGTGGYNEQFF
CDR3 DNA: TGTGCCGGGACAGGGGGGTACAATGAGCAGTTCTTC
CDR3 length: 12
clone size: -
J gene: TRBJ2-1
D gene: TRBD1
V gene: TRBV30

CDR3 protein: CSVLGQGYTEAFF
CDR3 DNA: TGCAGCGTTTTGGGACAGGGGTACACTGAAGCTTTCTTT
CDR3 length: 13
clone size: -
J gene: TRBJ1-1
D gene: TRBD1
V gene: TRBV29-1

CDR3 protein: CASSKDRETEQYF
CDR3 DNA: TGTGCCAGCAGCAAAGACAGGGAGACCGAGCAGTACTTC
CDR3 length: 13
clone size: -
J gene: TRBJ2-7
D gene: -
V gene: TRBV21-1

CDR3 protein: CASSVAGESNQPQHF
CDR3 DNA: TGTGCCAGCAGCGTAGCCGGGGAAAGCAATCAGCCCCAGCATTTT
CDR3 length: 15
clone size: -
J gene: TRBJ1-5
D gene: -
V gene: TRBV9

CDR3 protein: CASSQDPGGVYEQYF
CDR3 DNA: TGTGCCAGCAGCCAAGACCCTGGAGGGGTCTACGAGCAGTACTTC
CDR3 length: 15
clone size: -
J gene: TRBJ2-7
D gene: -
V gene: TRBV3-1/TRBV3-2

CDR3 protein: CRPGQGETQYF
CDR3 DNA: TGCAGACCTGGACAGGGAGAGACCCAGTACTTC
CDR3 length: 11
clone size: -
J gene: TRBJ2-5
D gene: TRBD1
V gene: TRBV20-1

CDR3 protein: CASSDRGTTNEKLFF
CDR3 DNA: TGTGCCAGCAGTGACAGGGGTACAACTAATGAAAAACTGTTTTTT
CDR3 length: 15
clone size: -
J gene: TRBJ1-4
D gene: TRBD1
V gene: TRBV19

CDR3 protein: CASSAGASGVGETQYF
CDR3 DNA: TGTGCCAGCAGCGCCGGGGCTAGCGGGGTAGGAGAGACCCAGTACTTC
CDR3 length: 16
clone size: -
J gene: TRBJ2-5
D gene: TRBD2
V gene: TRBV7-2

CDR3 protein: CASSYLAAGGISGEAFF
CDR3 DNA: TGTGCCAGCAGTTACCTTGCCGCAGGGGGCATCTCGGGTGAAGCTTTCTTT
CDR3 length: 17
clone size: -
J gene: TRBJ1-1
D gene: TRBD1
V gene: TRBV6-2/TRBV6-3

CDR3 protein: CASRSGQGTEAFF
CDR3 DNA: TGTGCCAGCAGATCCGGACAGGGCACTGAAGCTTTCTTT
CDR3 length: 13
clone size: -
J gene: TRBJ1-1
D gene: TRBD1
V gene: TRBV6-5

CDR3 protein: CASSIGQGRQETQYF
CDR3 DNA: TGTGCCAGTAGTATAGGACAGGGCCGGCAAGAGACCCAGTACTTC
CDR3 length: 15
clone size: -
J gene: TRBJ2-5
D gene: TRBD1
V gene: TRBV19

CDR3 protein: CASRNLAGGLYEQYF
CDR3 DNA: TGTGCCAGCAGAAATCTAGCGGGGGGGCTCTACGAGCAGTACTTC
CDR3 length: 15
clone size: few
J gene: TRBJ2-7
D gene: TRBD2
V gene: TRBV27

CDR3 protein: CATSDEGKNYGYTF
CDR3 DNA: TGTGCCACCAGTGATGAGGGTAAAAACTATGGCTACACCTTC
CDR3 length: 14
clone size: -
J gene: TRBJ1-2
D gene: -
V gene: TRBV24-1

CDR3 protein: CASSFSVVSGNTIYF
CDR3 DNA: TGTGCCAGCTCGTTCTCTGTTGTCTCTGGAAACACCATATATTTT
CDR3 length: 15
clone size: -
J gene: TRBJ1-3
D gene: -
V gene: TRBV18

CDR3 protein: CASSEPGQQSGELFF
CDR3 DNA: TGTGCCAGCAGTGAACCGGGACAGCAGTCCGGGGAGCTGTTTTTT
CDR3 length: 15
clone size: -
J gene: TRBJ2-2
D gene: TRBD1
V gene: TRBV25-1

CDR3 protein: CASSEGTGGRETQYF
CDR3 DNA: TGTGCCAGCAGTGAAGGGACAGGGGGCAGGGAGACCCAGTACTTC
CDR3 length: 15
clone size: -
J gene: TRBJ2-5
D gene: TRBD1
V gene: TRBV6-1

CDR3 protein: CASSGLAVGETQYF
CDR3 DNA: TGTGCCAGCAGCGGACTAGCGGTAGGGGAGACCCAGTACTTC
CDR3 length: 14
clone size: -
J gene: TRBJ2-5
D gene: TRBD2
V gene: TRBV6-5

CDR3 protein: CASRHRLPGSEQYF
CDR3 DNA: TGTGCCAGTAGGCATAGACTCCCCGGCTCCGAGCAGTACTTC
CDR3 length: 14
clone size: -
J gene: TRBJ2-7
D gene: -
V gene: TRBV19

CDR3 protein: CASSVGPNTGELFF
CDR3 DNA: TGTGCCAGCAGCGTAGGTCCAAACACCGGGGAGCTGTTTTTT
CDR3 length: 14
clone size: -
J gene: TRBJ2-2
D gene: -
V gene: TRBV9

CDR3 protein: CASSRQGEQYEQYF
CDR3 DNA: TGTGCCAGCAGCCGACAGGGTGAGCAATACGAGCAGTACTTC
CDR3 length: 14
clone size: -
J gene: TRBJ2-7
D gene: TRBD1
V gene: TRBV5-6